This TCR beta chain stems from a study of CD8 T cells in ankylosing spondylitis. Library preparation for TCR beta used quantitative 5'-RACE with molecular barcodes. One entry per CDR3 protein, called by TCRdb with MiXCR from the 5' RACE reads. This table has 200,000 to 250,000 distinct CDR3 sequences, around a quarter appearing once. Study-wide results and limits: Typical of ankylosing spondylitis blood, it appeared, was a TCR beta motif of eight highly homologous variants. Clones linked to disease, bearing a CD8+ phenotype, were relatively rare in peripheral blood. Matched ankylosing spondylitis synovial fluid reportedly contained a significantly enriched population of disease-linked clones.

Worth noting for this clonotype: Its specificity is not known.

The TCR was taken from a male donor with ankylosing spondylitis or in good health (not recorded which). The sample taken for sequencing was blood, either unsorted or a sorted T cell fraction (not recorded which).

This CDR3 is CSARGLAVETQYF. Written as DNA, the CDR3 is TGCAGTGCTAGGGGGTTGGCCGTGGAGACCCAGTACTTC. The chain carries TRBV20-1 and TRBJ2-5, with D unclear. Germline V gene lookup returns CDR1 DFQATT and CDR2 SNEGSKA (reference sequence). The CDR3 consists of 13 residues. Trimming removed 3 bases at V and 5 bases at J, with 13 bases between.